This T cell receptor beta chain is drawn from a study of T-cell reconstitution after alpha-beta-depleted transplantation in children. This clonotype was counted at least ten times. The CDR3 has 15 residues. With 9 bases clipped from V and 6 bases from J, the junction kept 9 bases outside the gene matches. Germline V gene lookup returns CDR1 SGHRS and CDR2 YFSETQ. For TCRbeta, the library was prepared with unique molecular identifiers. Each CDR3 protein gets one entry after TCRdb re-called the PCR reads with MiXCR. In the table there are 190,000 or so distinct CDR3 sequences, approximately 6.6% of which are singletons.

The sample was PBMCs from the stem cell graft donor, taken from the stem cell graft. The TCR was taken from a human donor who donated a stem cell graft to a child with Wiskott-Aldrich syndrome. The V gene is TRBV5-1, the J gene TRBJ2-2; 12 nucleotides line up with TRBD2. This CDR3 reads CATSTSGSVPGELFF. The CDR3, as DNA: TGCGCCACCTCGACTAGCGGGAGCGTCCCCGGGGAGCTGTTTTTT.